The rows below give T cell receptor beta chains drawn from one sample of a study of cytotoxic CD8 clonotypes in ibrutinib-treated CLL. Using immunoSEQ multiplex PCR, the repertoire was profiled, and TCRdb retains in-frame clones only, with some absent. The top ten clones hold around 2.1% of a sample with about 160,000 clones, over 65% of them seen once. The sample was PBMCs, taken after 12 months of ibrutinib treatment. These receptors were obtained from a human donor with chronic lymphocytic leukemia. The CDR3 runs from the conserved cysteine through the conserved F or W. Clone sizes are given selectively: once, few, many, or a class where the clone is expanded.

v_call,j_call,clone_size,cdr3_aa
TRBV25-1,TRBJ2-2,.,CASSEYRTANTGELFF
TRBV30,TRBJ1-6,.,CAWSVRPGDNSPLHF
TRBV25-1,TRBJ1-2,.,CASRSDTRGRHGYTF
TRBV4-3,TRBJ2-7,.,CASSPGLAGGEQYF
TRBV19,TRBJ2-1,.,CASGDDLGVNEQFF
TRBV27,TRBJ1-2,.,CASKIGGTNGRGYTF
TRBV6-8,TRBJ2-4,.,CASSYRSASSTLPVAKNIQYF
TRBV6-1,TRBJ1-5,.,CASAGEGNQPQHF
TRBV30,TRBJ1-3,once,CAWSVPYGTAGNTIYF
TRBV9,TRBJ1-3,.,CATGSEAFGSGNTIYF
TRBV5-6,TRBJ1-2,.,CASSLGGGARVGYTF
TRBV15,TRBJ2-3,.,CATATPDVTGTDTQYF
TRBV28,TRBJ1-2,.,CASRTLQGVVNYGYTF
TRBV6-6,TRBJ1-1,once,CASSYQVTEAFF
TRBV19,TRBJ2-7,.,CASSISDRASYEQYF
TRBV10-3,TRBJ1-5,.,CAISESRGGNQPQHF